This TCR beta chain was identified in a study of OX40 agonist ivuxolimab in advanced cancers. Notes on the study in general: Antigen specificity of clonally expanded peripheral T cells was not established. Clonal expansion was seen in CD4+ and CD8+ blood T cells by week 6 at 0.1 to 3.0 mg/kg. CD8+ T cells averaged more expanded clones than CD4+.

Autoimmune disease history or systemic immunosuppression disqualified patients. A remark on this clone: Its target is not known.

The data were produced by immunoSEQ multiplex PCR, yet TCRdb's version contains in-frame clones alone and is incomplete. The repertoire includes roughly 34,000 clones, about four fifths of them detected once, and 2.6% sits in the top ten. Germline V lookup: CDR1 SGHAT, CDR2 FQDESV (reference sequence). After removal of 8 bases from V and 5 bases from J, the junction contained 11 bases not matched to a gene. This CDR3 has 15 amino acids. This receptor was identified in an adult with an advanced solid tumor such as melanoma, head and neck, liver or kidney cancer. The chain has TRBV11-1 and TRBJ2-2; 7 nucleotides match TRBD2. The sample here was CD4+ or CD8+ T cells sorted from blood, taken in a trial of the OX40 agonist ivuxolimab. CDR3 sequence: CASLLTGAGTGELFF. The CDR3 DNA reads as TGTGCCAGCCTGCTAACGGGAGCGGGGACCGGGGAGCTGTTTTTT.